This paragraph covers one T cell receptor (beta chain) sequence. The assay was immunoSEQ multiplex PCR, and TCRdb's table has in-frame clones only and misses some. The data contain 120,000 or so clones, around 90% of them seen just once; the ten biggest clones take up roughly 4.8%. This sample is drawn from a study of blood T cell repertoires in COVID-19. The CDR3 has 15 amino acids. V was trimmed by 3 bases and J by 1 base, leaving 12 bases between them. Per the germline V gene, CDR1 is LNHDA and CDR2 is SQIVND (reference sequence). The chain joins TRBV19 to TRBJ1-1; D is unresolved. The specimen was peripheral blood. The sequence came from a man between 60 and 75 years old with COVID-19, enrolled during active disease. CDR3 amino acids: CASSMVRRKNTEAFF. CDR3 nucleotide sequence: TGTGCCAGTAGTATGGTTCGGCGGAAGAACACTGAAGCTTTCTTT.